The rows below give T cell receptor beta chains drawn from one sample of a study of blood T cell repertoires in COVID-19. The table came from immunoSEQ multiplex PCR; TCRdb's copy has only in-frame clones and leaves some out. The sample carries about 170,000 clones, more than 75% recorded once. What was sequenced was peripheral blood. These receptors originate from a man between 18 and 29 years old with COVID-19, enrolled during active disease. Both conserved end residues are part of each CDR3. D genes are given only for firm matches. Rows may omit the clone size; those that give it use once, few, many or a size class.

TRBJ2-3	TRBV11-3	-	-	CASSLRQGTDTQYF	TGTGCCAGCAGCCTACGACAGGGCACAGATACGCAGTATTTT
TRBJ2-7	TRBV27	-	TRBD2	CASSSRLAGGPGEQYF	TGTGCCAGCAGTTCCCGACTAGCGGGAGGGCCGGGGGAGCAGTACTTC
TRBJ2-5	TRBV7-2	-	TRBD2	CASSSGWGFSGRILETQYF	TGTGCCAGCAGCTCCGGGTGGGGATTTAGCGGGAGGATTTTAGAGACCCAGTACTTC
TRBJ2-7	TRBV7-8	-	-	CASSLATTSYEQYF	TGTGCCAGCAGCTTAGCGACAACCTCCTACGAGCAGTACTTC
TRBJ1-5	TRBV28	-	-	CASSLRGNDNQPQHF	TGTGCCAGCAGTTTAAGGGGGAACGACAATCAGCCCCAGCATTTT
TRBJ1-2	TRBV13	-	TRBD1	CASSSSEDRTYGYTF	TGTGCCAGCAGCTCCTCCGAGGACAGGACCTATGGCTACACCTTC
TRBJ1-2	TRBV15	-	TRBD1	CATSTSGQPRNYGYTF	TGTGCCACCAGCACTTCGGGACAGCCCCGCAACTATGGCTACACCTTC
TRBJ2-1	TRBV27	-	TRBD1	CASSTAGTGGHNEQFF	TGTGCCAGCAGTACAGCCGGGACAGGGGGCCACAATGAGCAGTTCTTC
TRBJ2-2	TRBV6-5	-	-	CASGPVGELFF	TGTGCCAGCGGCCCAGTTGGGGAGCTGTTTTTT
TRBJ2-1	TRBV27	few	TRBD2	CASSVRLAAYNEQFF	TGTGCCAGCAGTGTCAGACTAGCGGCGTACAATGAGCAGTTCTTC
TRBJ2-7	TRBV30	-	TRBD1	CAWGPPGQHYEQYF	TGTGCCTGGGGGCCCCCGGGACAGCACTACGAGCAGTACTTC
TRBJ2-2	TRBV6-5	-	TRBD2	CASSFGLAGVGELFF	TGTGCCAGCAGTTTCGGACTAGCGGGAGTTGGGGAGCTGTTTTTT
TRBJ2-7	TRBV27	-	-	CASRKSSYEQYF	TGTGCCAGCAGGAAGAGCTCCTACGAGCAGTACTTC
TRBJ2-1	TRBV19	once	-	CASSPLAGYNEQFF	TGTGCCAGTAGTCCCCTGGCAGGTTACAATGAGCAGTTCTTC
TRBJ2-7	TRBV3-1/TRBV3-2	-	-	CASSQALSSYEQYF	TGTGCCAGCAGCCAAGCATTGAGCTCCTACGAGCAGTACTTC
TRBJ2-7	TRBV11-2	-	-	CASSLDPVPYEQYF	TGTGCCAGCAGCTTAGATCCGGTCCCCTACGAGCAGTACTTC
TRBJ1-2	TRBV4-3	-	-	CASSQGRGRLVIGYTF	TGCGCCAGCAGCCAAGGGAGGGGTCGGCTTGTTATTGGCTACACCTTC
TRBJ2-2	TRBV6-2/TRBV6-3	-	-	CASSYGTIYTGELFF	TGTGCCAGCAGTTACGGGACAATCTACACCGGGGAGCTGTTTTTT
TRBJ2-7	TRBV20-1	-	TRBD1	CSASFFAEAGGFGEQYF	TGCAGTGCTAGTTTCTTCGCTGAGGCAGGGGGCTTCGGGGAGCAGTACTTC
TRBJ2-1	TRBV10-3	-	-	CAIRAGRQGNNEQFF	TGTGCCATCAGGGCCGGGAGACAGGGTAACAATGAGCAGTTCTTC
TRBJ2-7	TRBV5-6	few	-	CASSSDTLSYEQYF	TGTGCCAGCAGCTCGGACACCCTCTCCTACGAGCAGTACTTC
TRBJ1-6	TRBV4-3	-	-	CASSQEPGFGNSPLHF	TGCGCCAGCAGCCAAGAACCAGGGTTTGGGAATTCACCCCTCCACTTT
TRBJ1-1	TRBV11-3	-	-	CASSPGGTARYGEAFF	TGTGCCAGCAGCCCAGGAGGGACGGCCCGGTACGGTGAAGCTTTCTTT
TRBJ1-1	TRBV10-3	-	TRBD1	CANRDRGPNTEAFF	TGTGCCAACCGGGACAGGGGTCCGAACACTGAAGCTTTCTTT
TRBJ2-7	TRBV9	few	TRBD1	CASSPRDRGYEQYF	TGTGCCAGCAGCCCCCGGGACAGGGGCTACGAGCAGTACTTC
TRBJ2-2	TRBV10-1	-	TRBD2	CASSEAGEDGELFF	TGCGCCAGCAGTGAGGCGGGAGAGGACGGGGAGCTGTTTTTT
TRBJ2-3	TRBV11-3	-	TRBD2	CASRGTSGITDTQYF	TGTGCCAGCAGAGGTACTAGCGGGATTACAGATACGCAGTATTTT
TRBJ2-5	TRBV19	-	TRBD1	CASIRGPGETQYF	TGTGCCAGTATAAGGGGGCCCGGGGAGACCCAGTACTTC
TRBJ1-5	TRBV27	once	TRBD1	CASRSGTGGDQPQHF	TGTGCCAGCCGCTCCGGGACAGGGGGCGATCAGCCCCAGCATTTT
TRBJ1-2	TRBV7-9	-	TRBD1	CASSRGQPLTDYTF	TGTGCCAGCAGCCGGGGACAGCCCCTAACGGACTACACCTTC
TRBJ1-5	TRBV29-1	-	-	CSVGDNHQPQHF	TGCAGCGTTGGGGACAACCATCAGCCCCAGCATTTT
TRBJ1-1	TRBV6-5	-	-	CASSYPGGNTEAFF	TGTGCCAGCAGTTACCCCGGGGGGAACACTGAAGCTTTCTTT
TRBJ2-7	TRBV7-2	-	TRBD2	CASSLDSGSPYEQYF	TGTGCCAGCAGCTTAGATAGCGGGAGCCCCTACGAGCAGTACTTC
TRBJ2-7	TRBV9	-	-	CASSGASGTPLYEQYF	TGTGCCAGCAGCGGAGCCTCCGGGACTCCGCTCTACGAGCAGTACTTC
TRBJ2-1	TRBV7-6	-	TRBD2	CASSHGLAVGNEQFF	TGTGCCAGCAGCCATGGACTAGCGGTGGGCAATGAGCAGTTCTTC
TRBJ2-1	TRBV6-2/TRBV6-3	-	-	CASSPGAYNEQFF	TGTGCCAGCAGCCCCGGGGCCTACAATGAGCAGTTCTTC
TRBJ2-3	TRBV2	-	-	CATVRESSQYF	TGTGCCACCGTCCGGGAATCTTCGCAGTATTTT
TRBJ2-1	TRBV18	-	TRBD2	CASSPLISGANEQFF	TGTGCCAGCTCACCTTTGATTAGCGGGGCTAATGAGCAGTTCTTC
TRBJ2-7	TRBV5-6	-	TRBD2	CASSSGLAIYEQYF	TGTGCCAGCAGCTCGGGACTAGCGATCTACGAGCAGTACTTC
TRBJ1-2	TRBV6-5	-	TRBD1	CALMQGDGYTF	TGTGCCTTAATGCAGGGGGATGGCTACACCTTC
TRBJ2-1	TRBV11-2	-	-	CASSLDPLANNEQFF	TGTGCCAGCAGCTTAGATCCCCTAGCGAACAATGAGCAGTTCTTC
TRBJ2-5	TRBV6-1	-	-	CASSEALWGGGETQYF	TGTGCCAGCAGTGAAGCGCTATGGGGAGGGGGAGAGACCCAGTACTTC
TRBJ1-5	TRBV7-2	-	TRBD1	CASSLAGGLEPQHF	TGTGCCAGCAGTCTGGCAGGGGGGCTGGAACCCCAGCATTTT
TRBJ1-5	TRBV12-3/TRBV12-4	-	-	CASSQDSNQPQHF	TGTGCCAGCAGCCAGGATAGCAATCAGCCCCAGCATTTT
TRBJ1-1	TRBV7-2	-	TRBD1	CASRGDRGRTEAFF	TGTGCCAGCAGGGGTGACAGGGGACGCACTGAAGCTTTCTTT
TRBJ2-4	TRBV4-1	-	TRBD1	CASSHGQGNIQYF	TGCGCCAGCAGCCATGGACAGGGAAACATTCAGTACTTC
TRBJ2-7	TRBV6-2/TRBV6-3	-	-	CASSLSSYEQYF	TGTGCCAGCAGCCTTAGCTCCTACGAGCAGTACTTC
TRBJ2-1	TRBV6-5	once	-	CASHPKRPYNEQFF	TGTGCCAGCCACCCGAAGCGACCCTACAATGAGCAGTTCTTC
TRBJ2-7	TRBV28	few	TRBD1	CASRPGQESSYEQYF	TGTGCCAGCAGACCGGGACAGGAGAGCTCCTACGAGCAGTACTTC
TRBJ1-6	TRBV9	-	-	CASSLEQGNNSPLHF	TGTGCCAGCAGCCTCGAACAGGGAAATAATTCACCCCTCCACTTT
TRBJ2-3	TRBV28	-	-	CASSPVVNAEGVAIDTQYF	TGTGCCAGCAGCCCCGTGGTCAATGCCGAGGGGGTTGCGATAGATACGCAGTATTTT
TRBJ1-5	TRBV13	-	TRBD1	CASSSGTGSNQPQHF	TGTGCCAGCAGCTCCGGGACAGGGTCCAATCAGCCCCAGCATTTT
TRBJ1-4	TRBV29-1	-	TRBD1	CSAIGGQGAANEKLFF	TGCAGCGCTATAGGGGGACAGGGGGCAGCTAATGAAAAACTGTTTTTT
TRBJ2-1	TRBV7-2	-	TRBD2	CASSPGTSANEQFF	TGTGCCAGCAGCCCCGGGACTAGCGCCAATGAGCAGTTCTTC
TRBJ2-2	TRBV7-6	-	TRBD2	CASSLGGRAKEELFF	TGTGCCAGCAGCTTAGGCGGGAGGGCCAAAGAGGAGTTGTTTTTT